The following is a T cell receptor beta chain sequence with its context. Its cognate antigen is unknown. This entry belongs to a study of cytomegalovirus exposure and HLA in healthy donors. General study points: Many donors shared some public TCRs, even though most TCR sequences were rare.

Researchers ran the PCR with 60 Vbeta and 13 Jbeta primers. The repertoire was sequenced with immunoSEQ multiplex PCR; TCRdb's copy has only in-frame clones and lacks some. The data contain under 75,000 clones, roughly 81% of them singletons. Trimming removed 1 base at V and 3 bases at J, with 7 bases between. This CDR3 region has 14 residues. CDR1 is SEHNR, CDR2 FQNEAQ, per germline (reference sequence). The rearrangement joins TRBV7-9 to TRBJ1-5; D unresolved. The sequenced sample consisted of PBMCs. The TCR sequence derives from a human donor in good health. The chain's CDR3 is CASSLGQNNQPQHF. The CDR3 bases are TGTGCCAGCAGCTTAGGTCAGAACAATCAGCCCCAGCATTTT.